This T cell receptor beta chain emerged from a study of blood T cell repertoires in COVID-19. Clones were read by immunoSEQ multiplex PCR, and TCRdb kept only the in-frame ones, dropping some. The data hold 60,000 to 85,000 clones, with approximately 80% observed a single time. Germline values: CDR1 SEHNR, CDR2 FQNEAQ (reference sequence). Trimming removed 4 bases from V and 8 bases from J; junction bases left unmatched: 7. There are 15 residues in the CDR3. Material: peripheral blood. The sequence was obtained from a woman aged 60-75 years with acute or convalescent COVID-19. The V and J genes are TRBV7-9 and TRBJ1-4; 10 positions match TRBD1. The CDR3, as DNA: TGTGCCAGCAGCTGGGGGGGACAGGGGTACGAAAAACTGTTTTTT. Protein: CASSWGGQGYEKLFF.